Listed below are T cell receptor beta chains from one sample, sequenced in a study of T cell responses to AZD1222 COVID-19 vaccine. Repertoires were generated with immunoSEQ multiplex PCR, while TCRdb's copy carries only in-frame clones and drops some. The sample lists 130,000 or so clones, 85% to 95% occurring once. Sequenced here: peripheral blood, sampled on day 0 of MenACWY control vaccination. The receptor set was obtained from an adult in good health. CDR3s include the opening cysteine and the closing phenylalanine or tryptophan. The D gene is left open where the match is weak. Expanded clones are given a class, and other clones once, few, many or no size at all.

>-|TRBV5-1|TRBJ2-2|-
CATGLRGQDHTGELFF
TGCGCCACGGGACTAAGGGGACAGGACCACACCGGGGAGCTGTTTTTT
>TRBD2|TRBV5-4|TRBJ2-5|-
CASSLGLAGHETQYF
TGTGCCAGCAGCTTGGGACTAGCGGGACATGAGACCCAGTACTTC
>-|TRBV5-4|TRBJ2-5|-
CASSSRQGGETQYF
TGTGCCAGCAGCTCGAGACAGGGAGGGGAGACCCAGTACTTC
>-|TRBV7-2|TRBJ1-4|-
CASSPRVSSTNEKLFF
TGTGCCAGCAGCCCCCGGGTATCATCAACTAATGAAAAACTGTTTTTT
>TRBD1|TRBV5-1|TRBJ1-1|-
CASRLTRGRGVNTEAFF
TGCGCCAGCAGACTGACCAGGGGGCGCGGGGTGAACACTGAAGCTTTCTTT
>-|TRBV15|TRBJ1-5|-
CATSRAINQPQHF
TGTGCCACCAGCAGAGCCATCAATCAGCCCCAGCATTTT
>-|TRBV20-1|TRBJ2-7|-
CSAKAQYF
TGCAGTGCTAAGGCGCAGTACTTC
>-|TRBV6-5|TRBJ1-1|-
CASSYNARMNTEAFF
TGTGCCAGCAGTTATAATGCCAGGATGAACACTGAAGCTTTCTTT
>TRBD1|TRBV5-1|TRBJ1-4|-
CASSIRDRGQEKLFF
TGCGCCAGCAGCATCCGGGACAGGGGGCAGGAAAAACTGTTTTTT
>-|TRBV30|TRBJ1-1|-
CAWTRRSNTEAFF
TGTGCCTGGACCCGGCGTTCGAACACTGAAGCTTTCTTT
>-|TRBV7-3|TRBJ1-1|-
CASSWGRNTEAFF
TGTGCCAGCAGTTGGGGACGGAACACTGAAGCTTTCTTT
>-|TRBV2|TRBJ2-7|-
CASSRDPSGEQYF
TGTGCCAGCAGCAGAGACCCGTCGGGCGAGCAGTACTTC
>-|TRBV7-9|TRBJ1-2|few
CASSLHGRENYGYTF
TGTGCCAGCAGCCTTCACGGGCGGGAGAACTATGGCTACACCTTC
>TRBD1|TRBV28|TRBJ1-1|-
CASSQRQGTTLTEAFF
TGTGCCAGCAGTCAACGACAGGGAACGACCTTAACTGAAGCTTTCTTT
>TRBD1|TRBV12-3/TRBV12-4|TRBJ1-1|-
CASDRATTEAFF
TGTGCCAGTGACAGGGCGACGACTGAAGCTTTCTTT
>-|TRBV7-3|TRBJ1-6|once
CASSLNPGGNSPLHF
TGTGCCAGCAGCTTAAACCCCGGAGGGAATTCACCCCTCCACTTT
>-|TRBV5-1|TRBJ1-2|-
CASSPTGPSGYTF
TGCGCCAGCAGTCCTACCGGGCCCTCGGGCTACACCTTC
>TRBD1|TRBV11-2|TRBJ2-7|-
CASRSGTGLPYEQYF
TGTGCCAGCAGATCCGGGACAGGGTTGCCCTACGAGCAGTACTTC
>-|TRBV7-8|TRBJ2-5|once
CASSRLQKETQYF
TGTGCCAGCAGCCGGTTACAGAAAGAGACCCAGTACTTC
>-|TRBV6-5|TRBJ1-2|-
CASSQTAPTGYGYTF
TGTGCCAGCAGTCAAACCGCCCCTACAGGGTATGGCTACACCTTC
>-|TRBV5-4|TRBJ1-6|-
CASSSIGGMEDSPLHF
TGTGCCAGCAGCTCCATAGGGGGAATGGAGGATTCACCCCTCCACTTT
>-|TRBV28|TRBJ1-1|-
CASSLVSVNTEAFF
TGTGCCAGCAGTTTAGTTTCGGTAAACACTGAAGCTTTCTTT
>-|TRBV7-9|TRBJ2-7|once
CASSLARDITYEQYF
TGTGCCAGCAGCTTAGCTAGGGACATCACCTACGAGCAGTACTTC